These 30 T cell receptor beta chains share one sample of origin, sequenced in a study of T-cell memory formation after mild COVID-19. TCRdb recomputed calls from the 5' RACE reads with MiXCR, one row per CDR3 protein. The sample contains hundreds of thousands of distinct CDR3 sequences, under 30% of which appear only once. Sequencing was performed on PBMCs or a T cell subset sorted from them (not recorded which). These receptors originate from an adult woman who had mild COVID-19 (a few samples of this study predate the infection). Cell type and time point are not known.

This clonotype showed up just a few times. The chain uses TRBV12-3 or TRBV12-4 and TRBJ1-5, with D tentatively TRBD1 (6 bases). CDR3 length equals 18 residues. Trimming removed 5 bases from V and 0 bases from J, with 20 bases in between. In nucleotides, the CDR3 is TGTGCCAGCAGTGGTACGGGACACCAGACTCATAGCAATCAGCCCCAGCATTTT. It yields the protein CASSGTGHQTHSNQPQHF.

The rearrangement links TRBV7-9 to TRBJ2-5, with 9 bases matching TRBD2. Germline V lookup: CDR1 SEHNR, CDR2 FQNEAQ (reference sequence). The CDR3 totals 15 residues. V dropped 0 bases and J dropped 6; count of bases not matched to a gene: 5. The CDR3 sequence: CASSLASGGRKTQYF. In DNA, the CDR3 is TGTGCCAGCAGCTTAGCTAGCGGGGGTCGGAAGACCCAGTACTTC.

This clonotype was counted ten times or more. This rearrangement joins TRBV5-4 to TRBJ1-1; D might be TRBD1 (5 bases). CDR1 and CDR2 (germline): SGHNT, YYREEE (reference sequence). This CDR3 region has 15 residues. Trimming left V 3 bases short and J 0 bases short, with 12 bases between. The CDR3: CASSSGDAVNTEAFF. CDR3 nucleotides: TGTGCCAGCAGCTCGGGGGACGCCGTGAACACTGAAGCTTTCTTT.

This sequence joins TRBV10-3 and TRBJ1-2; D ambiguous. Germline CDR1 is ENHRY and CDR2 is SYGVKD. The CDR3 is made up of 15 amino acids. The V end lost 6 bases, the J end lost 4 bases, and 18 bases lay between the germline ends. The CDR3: CAISPLPGQIYGYTF. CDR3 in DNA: TGTGCCATCAGCCCACTCCCCGGGCAGATCTATGGCTACACCTTC.

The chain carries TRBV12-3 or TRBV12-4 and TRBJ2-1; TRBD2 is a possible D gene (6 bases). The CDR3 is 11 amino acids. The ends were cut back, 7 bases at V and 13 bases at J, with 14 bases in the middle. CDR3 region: CASKEGRFQFF. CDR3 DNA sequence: TGTGCCAGCAAGGAGGGACGCTTCCAGTTCTTC.

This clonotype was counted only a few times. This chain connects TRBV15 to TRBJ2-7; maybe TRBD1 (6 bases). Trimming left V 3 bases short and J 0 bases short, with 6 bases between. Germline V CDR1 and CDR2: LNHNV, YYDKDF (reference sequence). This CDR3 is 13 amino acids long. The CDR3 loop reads CATSRGASYEQYF. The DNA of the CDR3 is TGTGCCACCAGCAGGGGGGCCTCCTACGAGCAGTACTTC.

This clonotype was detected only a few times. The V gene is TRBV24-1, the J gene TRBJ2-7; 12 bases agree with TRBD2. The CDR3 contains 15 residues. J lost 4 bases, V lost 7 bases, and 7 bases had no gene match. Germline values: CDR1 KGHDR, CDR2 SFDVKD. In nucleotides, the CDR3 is TGTGCCACCAGCTGGACTAGCGGGAAACAGTACGAGCAGTACTTC. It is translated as CATSWTSGKQYEQYF.

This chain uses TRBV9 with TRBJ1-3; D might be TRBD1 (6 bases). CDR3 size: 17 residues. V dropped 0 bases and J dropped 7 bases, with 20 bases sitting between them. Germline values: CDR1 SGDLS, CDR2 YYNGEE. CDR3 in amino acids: CASSVGTGFATGNTIYF. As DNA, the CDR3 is TGTGCCAGCAGCGTAGGTACAGGCTTCGCAACAGGGAACACCATATATTTT.

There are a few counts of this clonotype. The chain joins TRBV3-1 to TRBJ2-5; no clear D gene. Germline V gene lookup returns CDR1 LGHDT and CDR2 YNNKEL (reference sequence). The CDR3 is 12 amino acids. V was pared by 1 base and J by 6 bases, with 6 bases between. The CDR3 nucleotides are TGTGCCAGCAGCCAAGCAGGAAAGACCCAGTACTTC. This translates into CASSQAGKTQYF.

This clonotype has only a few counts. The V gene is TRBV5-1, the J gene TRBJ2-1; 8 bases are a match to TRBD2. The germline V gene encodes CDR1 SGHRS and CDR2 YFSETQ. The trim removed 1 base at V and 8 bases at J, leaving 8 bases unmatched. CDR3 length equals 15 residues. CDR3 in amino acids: CASSLLSGVRDEQFF. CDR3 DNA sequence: TGCGCCAGCAGCTTGCTTAGCGGGGTACGGGATGAGCAGTTCTTC.

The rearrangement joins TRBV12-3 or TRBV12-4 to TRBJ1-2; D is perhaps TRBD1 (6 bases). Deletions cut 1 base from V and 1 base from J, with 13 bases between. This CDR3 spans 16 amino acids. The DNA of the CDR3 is TGTGCCAGCAGTTTAGTCCCACAGGGAGATAACTATGGCTACACCTTC. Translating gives CASSLVPQGDNYGYTF.

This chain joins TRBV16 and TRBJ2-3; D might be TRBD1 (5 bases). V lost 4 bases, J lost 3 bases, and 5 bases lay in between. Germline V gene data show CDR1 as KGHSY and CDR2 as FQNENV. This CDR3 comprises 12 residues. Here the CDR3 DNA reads TGTGCCAGCAGCCGACAGACAGATACGCAGTATTTT. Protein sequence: CASSRQTDTQYF.

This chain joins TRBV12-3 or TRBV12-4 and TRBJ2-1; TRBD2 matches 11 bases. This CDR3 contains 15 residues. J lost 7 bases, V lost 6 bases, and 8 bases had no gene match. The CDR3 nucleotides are TGTGCCAGCAGGGTAGCGGGGGGGCCTCAGAATGAGCAGTTCTTC. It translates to CASRVAGGPQNEQFF.

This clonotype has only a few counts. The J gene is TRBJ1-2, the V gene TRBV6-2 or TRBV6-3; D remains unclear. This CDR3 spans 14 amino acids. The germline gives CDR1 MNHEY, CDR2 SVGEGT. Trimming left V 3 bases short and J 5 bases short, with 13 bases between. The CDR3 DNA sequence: TGTGCCAGCAGTTATCTGGATCAAAGATATGGCTACACCTTC. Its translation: CASSYLDQRYGYTF.

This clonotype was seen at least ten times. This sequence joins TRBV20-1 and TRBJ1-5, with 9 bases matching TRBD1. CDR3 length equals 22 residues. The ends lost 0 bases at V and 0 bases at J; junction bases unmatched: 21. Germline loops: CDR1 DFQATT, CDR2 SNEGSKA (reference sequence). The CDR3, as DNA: TGCAGTGCTAGAGATGACCGGGACAGGGAAAGGGGTATTGGATATAGCAATCAGCCCCAGCATTTT. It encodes CSARDDRDRERGIGYSNQPQHF.

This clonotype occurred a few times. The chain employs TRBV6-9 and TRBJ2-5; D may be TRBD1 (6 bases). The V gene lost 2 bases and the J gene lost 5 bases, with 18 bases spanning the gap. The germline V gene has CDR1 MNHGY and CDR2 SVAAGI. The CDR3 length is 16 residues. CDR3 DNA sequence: TGTGCCAGCAGTTATGGTCTGGGGGCAGGATATGAGACCCAGTACTTC. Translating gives CASSYGLGAGYETQYF.

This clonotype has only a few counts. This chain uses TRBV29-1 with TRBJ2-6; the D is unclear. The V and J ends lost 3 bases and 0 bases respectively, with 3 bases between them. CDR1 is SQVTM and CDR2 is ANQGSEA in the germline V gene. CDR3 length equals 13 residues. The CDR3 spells CSVEDSGANVLTF. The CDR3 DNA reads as TGCAGCGTTGAGGACTCTGGGGCCAACGTCCTGACTTTC.

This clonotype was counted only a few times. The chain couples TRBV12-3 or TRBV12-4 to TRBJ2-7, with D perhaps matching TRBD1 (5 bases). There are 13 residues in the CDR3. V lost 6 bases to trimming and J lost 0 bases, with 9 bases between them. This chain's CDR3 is CASRPRDSYEQYF. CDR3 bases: TGTGCCAGCAGGCCCAGGGACTCCTACGAGCAGTACTTC.

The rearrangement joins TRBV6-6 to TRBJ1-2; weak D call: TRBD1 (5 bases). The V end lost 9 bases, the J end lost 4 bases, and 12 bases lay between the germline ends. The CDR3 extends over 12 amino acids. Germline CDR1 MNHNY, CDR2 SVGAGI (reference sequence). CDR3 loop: CASGGYGYGYTF. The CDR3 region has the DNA TGTGCCAGTGGGGGGTATGGCTATGGCTACACCTTC.

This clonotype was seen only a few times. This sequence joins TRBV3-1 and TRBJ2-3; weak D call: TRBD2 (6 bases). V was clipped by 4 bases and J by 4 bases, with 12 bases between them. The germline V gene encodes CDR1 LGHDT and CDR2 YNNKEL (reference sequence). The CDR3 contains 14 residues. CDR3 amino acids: CASSPFGTPDTQYF. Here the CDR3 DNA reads TGTGCCAGCAGCCCCTTCGGGACTCCAGATACGCAGTATTTT.

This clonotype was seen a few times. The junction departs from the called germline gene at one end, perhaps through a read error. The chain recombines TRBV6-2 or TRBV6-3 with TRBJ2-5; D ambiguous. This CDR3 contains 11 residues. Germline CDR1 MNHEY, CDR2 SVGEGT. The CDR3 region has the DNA TGTGCCAGCAGTTACCACGAGACCCAGTACTTC. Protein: CASSYHETQYF.

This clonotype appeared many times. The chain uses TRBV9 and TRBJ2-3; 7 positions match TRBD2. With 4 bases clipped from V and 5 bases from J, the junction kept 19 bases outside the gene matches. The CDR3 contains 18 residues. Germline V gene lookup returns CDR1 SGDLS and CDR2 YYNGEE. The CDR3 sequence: CASSPPGAGTTNLDTQYF. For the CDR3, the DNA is TGTGCCAGCAGCCCGCCTGGGGCCGGGACTACTAATCTAGATACGCAGTATTTT. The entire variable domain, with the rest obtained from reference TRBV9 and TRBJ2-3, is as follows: DSGVTQTPKHLITATGQRVTLRCSPRSGDLSVYWYQQSLDQGLQFLIQYYNGEERAKGNILERFSAQQFPDLHSELNLSSLELGDSALYFCASSPPGAGTTNLDTQYFGPGTRLTVL.

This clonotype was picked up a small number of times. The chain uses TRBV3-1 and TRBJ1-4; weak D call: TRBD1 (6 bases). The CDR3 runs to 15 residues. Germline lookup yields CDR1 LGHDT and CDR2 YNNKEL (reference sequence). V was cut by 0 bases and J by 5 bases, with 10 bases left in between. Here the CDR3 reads CASSQETGLNEKLFF. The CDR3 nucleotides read TGTGCCAGCAGCCAAGAGACAGGACTGAATGAAAAACTGTTTTTT.

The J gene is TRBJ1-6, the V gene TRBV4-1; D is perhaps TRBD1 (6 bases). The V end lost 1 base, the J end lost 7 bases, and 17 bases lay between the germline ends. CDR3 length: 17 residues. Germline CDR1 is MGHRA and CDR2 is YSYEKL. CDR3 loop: CASSQVPRQAFNSPLHF. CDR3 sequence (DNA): TGCGCCAGCAGCCAAGTGCCTAGACAGGCATTCAATTCACCCCTCCACTTT.

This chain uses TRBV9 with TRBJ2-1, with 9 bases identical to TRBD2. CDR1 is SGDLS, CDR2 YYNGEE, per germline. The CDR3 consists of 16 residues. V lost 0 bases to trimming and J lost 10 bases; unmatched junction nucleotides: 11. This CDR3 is CASSVGGGGLADEQFF. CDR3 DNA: TGTGCCAGCAGCGTAGGAGGCGGGGGACTAGCAGACGAGCAGTTCTTC.

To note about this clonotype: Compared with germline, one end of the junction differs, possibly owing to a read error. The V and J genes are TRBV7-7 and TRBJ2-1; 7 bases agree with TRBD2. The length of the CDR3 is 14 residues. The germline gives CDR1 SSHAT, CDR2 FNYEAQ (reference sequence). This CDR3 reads CASSSGLKVHEQFF. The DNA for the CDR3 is TGTGCTAGCAGCTCGGGACTAAAGGTCCATGAGCAGTTCTTC.

CDR3 amino acids: CSARDPRVEETQYF. DNA of the CDR3: TGCAGTGCTAGAGATCCGCGGGTAGAAGAGACCCAGTACTTC. The chain joins TRBV20-1 to TRBJ2-5; tentatively, D is TRBD2 (5 bases). This CDR3 has 14 residues. The V gene lost 0 bases and the J gene lost 3 bases, with 11 bases spanning the gap. Germline CDR1 reads DFQATT; CDR2 reads SNEGSKA (reference sequence).

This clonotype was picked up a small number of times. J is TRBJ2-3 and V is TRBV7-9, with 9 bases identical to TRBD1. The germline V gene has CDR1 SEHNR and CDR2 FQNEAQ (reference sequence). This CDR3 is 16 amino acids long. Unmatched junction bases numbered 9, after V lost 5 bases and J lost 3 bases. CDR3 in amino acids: CASSPRQGERTDTQYF. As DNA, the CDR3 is TGTGCCAGCAGCCCGAGACAGGGGGAGAGGACAGATACGCAGTATTTT.

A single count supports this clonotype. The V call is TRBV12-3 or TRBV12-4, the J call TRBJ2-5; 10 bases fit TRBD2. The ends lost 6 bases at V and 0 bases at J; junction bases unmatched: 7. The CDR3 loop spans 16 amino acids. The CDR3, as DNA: TGTGCCAGCAGCGTACATAGCGGGGGGTACCAAGAGACCCAGTACTTC. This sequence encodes CASSVHSGGYQETQYF.

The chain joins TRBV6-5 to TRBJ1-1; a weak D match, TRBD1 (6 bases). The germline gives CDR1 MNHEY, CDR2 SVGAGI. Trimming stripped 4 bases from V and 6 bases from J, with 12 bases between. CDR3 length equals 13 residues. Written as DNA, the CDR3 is TGTGCCAGCAGTTCCGGGACACCGCCTGAAGCTTTCTTT. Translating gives CASSSGTPPEAFF.